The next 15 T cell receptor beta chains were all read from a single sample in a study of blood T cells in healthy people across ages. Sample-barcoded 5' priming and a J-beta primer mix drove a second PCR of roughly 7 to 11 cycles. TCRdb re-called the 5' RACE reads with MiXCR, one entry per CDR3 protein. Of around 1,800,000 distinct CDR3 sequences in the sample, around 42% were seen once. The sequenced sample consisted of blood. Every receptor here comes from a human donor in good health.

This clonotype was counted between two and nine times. Here the CDR3 DNA reads TGTGCCAGCAGCTTAGGTCAGGGGAGGTTAGGTTCACCCCTCCACTTT. This gives the protein CASSLGQGRLGSPLHF. The V and J genes are TRBV7-8 and TRBJ1-6, with a tentative D call TRBD1 (6 bases). The V gene's germline CDR1 is SGHVS and CDR2 FQNEAQ. The length of the CDR3 is 16 residues. Trimming removed 1 base at V and 9 bases at J, with 16 bases between.

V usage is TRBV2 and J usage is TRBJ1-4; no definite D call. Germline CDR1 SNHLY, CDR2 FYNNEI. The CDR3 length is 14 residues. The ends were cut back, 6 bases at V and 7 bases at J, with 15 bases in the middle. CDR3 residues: CASRSVGYGEKLFF. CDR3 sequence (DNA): TGTGCCAGCAGATCCGTAGGGTATGGTGAAAAACTGTTTTTT.

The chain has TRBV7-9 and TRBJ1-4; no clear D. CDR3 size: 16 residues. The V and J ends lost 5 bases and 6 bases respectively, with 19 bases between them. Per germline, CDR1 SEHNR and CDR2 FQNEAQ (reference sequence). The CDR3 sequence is CASSPRYLGSDEKLFF. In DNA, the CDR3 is TGTGCCAGCAGCCCGAGGTACCTTGGATCCGATGAAAAACTGTTTTTT.

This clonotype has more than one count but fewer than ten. The CDR3 protein is CASSSPAAGGETQYF. Here the CDR3 DNA reads TGCGCCAGCAGCTCCCCTGCTGCAGGGGGAGAGACCCAGTACTTC. The V gene is TRBV5-1, the J gene TRBJ2-5, with 7 bases aligning to TRBD1. Germline values: CDR1 SGHRS, CDR2 YFSETQ. Unmatched junction bases numbered 9, after V lost 3 bases and J lost 4 bases. The CDR3 contains 15 residues.

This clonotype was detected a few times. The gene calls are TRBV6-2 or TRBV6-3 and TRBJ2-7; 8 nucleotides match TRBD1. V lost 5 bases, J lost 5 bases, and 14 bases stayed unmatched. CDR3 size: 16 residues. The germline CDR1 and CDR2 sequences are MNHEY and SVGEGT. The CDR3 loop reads CASSRASGGRSHEQYF. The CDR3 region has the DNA TGTGCCAGCAGTCGAGCTTCAGGGGGCCGATCCCACGAGCAGTACTTC.

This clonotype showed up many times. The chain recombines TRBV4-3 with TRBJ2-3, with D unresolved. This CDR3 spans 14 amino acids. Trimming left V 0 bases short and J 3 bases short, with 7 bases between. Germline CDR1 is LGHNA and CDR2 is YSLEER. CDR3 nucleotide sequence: TGCGCCAGCAGCCAAGATGGTAAAACAGATACGCAGTATTTT. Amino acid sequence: CASSQDGKTDTQYF.

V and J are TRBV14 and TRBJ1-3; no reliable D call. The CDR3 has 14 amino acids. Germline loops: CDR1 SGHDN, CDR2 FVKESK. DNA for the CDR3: TGTGCTAGCCGCGTGGCGGCGAGTGGAAACACCATATATTTT. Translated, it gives CASRVAASGNTIYF.

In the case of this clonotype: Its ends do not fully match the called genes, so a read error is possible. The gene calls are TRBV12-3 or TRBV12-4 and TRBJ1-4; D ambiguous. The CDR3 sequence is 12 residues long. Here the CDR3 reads CVSMRPNEKLFF. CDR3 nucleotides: TGTGTCAGCATGAGGCCTAATGAAAAACTGTTTTTT.

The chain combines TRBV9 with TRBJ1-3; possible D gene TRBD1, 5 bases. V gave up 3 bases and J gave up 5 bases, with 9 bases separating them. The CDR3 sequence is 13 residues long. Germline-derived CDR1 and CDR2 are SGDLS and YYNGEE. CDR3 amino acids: CASSEEGRNTIYF. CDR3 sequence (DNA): TGTGCCAGCAGCGAGGAGGGGCGAAACACCATATATTTT.

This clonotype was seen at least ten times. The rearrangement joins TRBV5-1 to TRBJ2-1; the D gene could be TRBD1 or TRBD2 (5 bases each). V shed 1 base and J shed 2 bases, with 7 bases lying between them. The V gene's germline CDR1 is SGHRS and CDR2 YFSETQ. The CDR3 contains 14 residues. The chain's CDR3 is CASSLLGAYNEQFF. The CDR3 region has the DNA TGCGCCAGCAGCTTGTTGGGGGCCTACAATGAGCAGTTCTTC.

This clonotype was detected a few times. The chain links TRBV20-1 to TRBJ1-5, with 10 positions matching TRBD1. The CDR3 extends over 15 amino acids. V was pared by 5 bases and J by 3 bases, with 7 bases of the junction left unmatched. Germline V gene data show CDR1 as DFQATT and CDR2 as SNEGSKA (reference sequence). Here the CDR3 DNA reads TGCAGTGCTCTCGGACAGGGGGGACCCAATCAGCCCCAGCATTTT. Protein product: CSALGQGGPNQPQHF.

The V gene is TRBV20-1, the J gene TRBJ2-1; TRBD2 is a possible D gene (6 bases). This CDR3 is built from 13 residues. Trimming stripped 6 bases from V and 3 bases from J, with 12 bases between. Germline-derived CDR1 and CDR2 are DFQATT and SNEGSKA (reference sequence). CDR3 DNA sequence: TGCAGTGCGACTAGGGACTTCTACAATGAGCAGTTCTTC. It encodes CSATRDFYNEQFF.

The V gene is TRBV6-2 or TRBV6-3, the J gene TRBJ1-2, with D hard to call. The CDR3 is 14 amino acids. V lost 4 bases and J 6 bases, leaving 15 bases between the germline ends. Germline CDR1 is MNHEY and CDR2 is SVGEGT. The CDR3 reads CASSSAGGFNGYTF. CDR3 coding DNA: TGTGCCAGCAGTTCCGCCGGAGGGTTCAATGGCTACACCTTC.

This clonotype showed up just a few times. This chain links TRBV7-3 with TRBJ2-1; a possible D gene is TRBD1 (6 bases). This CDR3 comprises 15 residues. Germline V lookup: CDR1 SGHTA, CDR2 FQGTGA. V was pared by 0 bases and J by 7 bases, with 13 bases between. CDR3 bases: TGTGCCAGCAGCTTAACTAACGCCAGGGGAAATGAGCAGTTCTTC. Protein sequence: CASSLTNARGNEQFF.

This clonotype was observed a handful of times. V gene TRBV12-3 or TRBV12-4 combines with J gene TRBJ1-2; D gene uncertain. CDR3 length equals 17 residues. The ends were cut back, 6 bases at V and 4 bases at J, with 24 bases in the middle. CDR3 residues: CASSDDPRAARTYGYTF. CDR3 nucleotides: TGTGCCAGCAGCGACGACCCTCGTGCAGCGCGTACCTATGGCTACACCTTC.